This TCR beta chain emerged from a study of T cells in Graves' hyperthyroidism and ophthalmopathy. Whole-study findings and limits: Ophthalmopathy was told apart from stable hyperthyroidism by a 13 V-J model.

Amplified regions were TCR beta CDR3 sequences from RNA transcripts. TCR CDR3 regions were first amplified by RT-PCR with HTBI primers. TCRdb re-called the multiplex PCR reads with MiXCR, one entry per CDR3 protein. The sample contains roughly 500,000 distinct CDR3 sequences, roughly 16% of which appear only once. The sample holds many counts of this clonotype. Its antigen remains unidentified. CDR3 length: 14 amino acids. Germline V lookup: CDR1 MDHEN, CDR2 SYDVKM. V shed 5 bases, J shed 3 bases, and the junction held 4 bases outside the gene matches. Reasons for excluding patients were uncontrolled infection, other autoimmune disease, pregnancy or lactation.

The gene calls are TRBV28 and TRBJ2-3, with 8 bases lining up with TRBD1. The TCR originated in a woman aged 30 to 39 with Graves' ophthalmopathy. The source material was blood. The CDR3 is CASSETGVTDTQYF. The DNA of the CDR3 is TGTGCCAGCAGTGAGACAGGGGTGACAGATACGCAGTATTTT. Drawing the rest from reference TRBV28 and TRBJ2-3, the complete variable domain is DVKVTQSSRYLVKRTGEKVFLECVQDMDHENMFWYRQDPGLGLRLIYFSYDVKMKEKGDIPEGYSVSREKKERFSLILESASTNQTSMYLCASSETGVTDTQYFGPGTRLTVL.